The sequence of this T cell receptor beta chain was determined in a study of T-cell reconstitution after alpha-beta-depleted transplantation in children. V lost 0 bases and J 5 bases, leaving 5 bases between the germline ends. This CDR3 is built from 13 residues. TCRbeta library preparation incorporated unique molecular identifiers. TCRdb reanalysed the PCR reads using MiXCR and keeps one entry per CDR3 protein. Among around 96,000 distinct CDR3 sequences listed, more than 10% were seen once. This rearrangement joins TRBV12-3 or TRBV12-4 to TRBJ2-1; unclear D gene. The source material was PBMCs from the stem cell graft donor, sampled from the stem cell graft. The receptor's source is a human donor who donated a stem cell graft to a child with inherited bone marrow failure. CDR3 sequence: CASSLANDNEQFF. CDR3 coding DNA: TGTGCCAGCAGTTTAGCGAATGACAATGAGCAGTTCTTC.